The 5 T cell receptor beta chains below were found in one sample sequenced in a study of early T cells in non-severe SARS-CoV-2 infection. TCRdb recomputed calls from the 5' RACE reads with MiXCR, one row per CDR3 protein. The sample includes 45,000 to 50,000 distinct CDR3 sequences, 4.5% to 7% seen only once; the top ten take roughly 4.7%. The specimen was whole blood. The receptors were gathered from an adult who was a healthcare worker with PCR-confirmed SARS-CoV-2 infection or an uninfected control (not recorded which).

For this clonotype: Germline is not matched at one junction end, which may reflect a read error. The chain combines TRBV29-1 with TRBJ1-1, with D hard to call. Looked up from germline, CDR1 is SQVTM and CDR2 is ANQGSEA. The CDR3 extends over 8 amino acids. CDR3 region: CSVEEAFF. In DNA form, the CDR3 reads TGCAGCGTCGAAGAAGCTTTCTTT.

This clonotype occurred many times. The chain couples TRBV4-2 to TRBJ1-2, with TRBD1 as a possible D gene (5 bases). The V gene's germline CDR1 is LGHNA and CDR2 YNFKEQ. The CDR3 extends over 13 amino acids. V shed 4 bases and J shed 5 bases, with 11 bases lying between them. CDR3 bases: TGTGCCAGCAGCCCAGGGTATTTGTATGGCTACACCTTC. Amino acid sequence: CASSPGYLYGYTF.

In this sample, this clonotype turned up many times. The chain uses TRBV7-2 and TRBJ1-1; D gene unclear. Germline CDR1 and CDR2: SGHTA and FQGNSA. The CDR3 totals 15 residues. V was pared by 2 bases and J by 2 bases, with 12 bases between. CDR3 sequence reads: CASSLQGQANTEAFF. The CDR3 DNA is TGTGCCAGCAGCTTACAAGGGCAGGCCAACACTGAAGCTTTCTTT.

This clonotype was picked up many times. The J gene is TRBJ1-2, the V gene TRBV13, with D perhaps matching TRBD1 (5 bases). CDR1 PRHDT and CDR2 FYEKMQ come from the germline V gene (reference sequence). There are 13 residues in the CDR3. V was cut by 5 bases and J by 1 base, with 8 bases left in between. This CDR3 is CASSETVNYGYTF. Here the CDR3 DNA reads TGTGCCAGCAGCGAGACAGTTAACTATGGCTACACCTTC.

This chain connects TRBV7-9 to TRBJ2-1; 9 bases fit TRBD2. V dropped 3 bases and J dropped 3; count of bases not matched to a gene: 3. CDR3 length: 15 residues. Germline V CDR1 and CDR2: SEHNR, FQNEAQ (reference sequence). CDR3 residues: CASSLGAGGYNEQFF. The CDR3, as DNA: TGTGCCAGCAGCTTGGGAGCGGGAGGCTACAATGAGCAGTTCTTC.